A single sample gave rise to the 27 T cell receptor beta chains below, sequenced in a study of blood T cell repertoires in COVID-19. Libraries were prepared by immunoSEQ multiplex PCR; TCRdb keeps only in-frame clonotypes and omits some of them. The table includes over 200,000 clones, more than 70% detected once. Sequenced input: peripheral blood. These receptors came from a woman aged 45-65 years with acute or convalescent COVID-19.

The table lists this clone with a few counts. The chain has TRBV5-1 and TRBJ1-1; no firm D call. Trimming took off 0 bases at V and 5 bases at J, with 17 bases between the two ends. The length of the CDR3 is 16 residues. CDR1 SGHRS and CDR2 YFSETQ come from the germline V gene. The CDR3 loop is CASSLGVLEGKTEAFF. The CDR3 DNA reads as TGCGCCAGCAGCTTGGGGGTTCTGGAGGGTAAAACTGAAGCTTTCTTT. Using reference TRBV5-1 and TRBJ1-1 for the parts outside the CDR3, the full variable domain is KAGVTQTPRYLIKTRGQQVTLSCSPISGHRSVSWYQQTPGQGLQFLFEYFSETQRNKGNFPGRFSGRQFSNSRSEMNVSTLELGDSALYLCASSLGVLEGKTEAFFGQGTRLTVV.

This clone was observed a single time. V is TRBV2 and J is TRBJ2-3; D is unclear. Germline assignment: CDR1 SNHLY and CDR2 FYNNEI. CDR3 length equals 15 residues. Trimming shortened V by 5 bases and J by 0 bases, and 12 bases separated the two germline ends. Here the CDR3 DNA reads TGTGCCAGCAGTTCCCTAGGAGCGAGCACAGATACGCAGTATTTT. This encodes CASSSLGASTDTQYF.

The V gene is TRBV29-1, the J gene TRBJ2-3, with a weak D call TRBD2 (5 bases). The germline CDR1 and CDR2 sequences are SQVTM and ANQGSEA. The CDR3 has 15 amino acids. The V and J ends lost 7 bases and 0 bases respectively, with 17 bases between them. This CDR3 reads CSGAIGLLSTDTQYF. CDR3 sequence (DNA): TGCAGCGGTGCCATCGGACTCTTAAGCACAGATACGCAGTATTTT.

This sequence joins TRBV29-1 and TRBJ2-7, with 7 bases matching TRBD1. Germline V gene sequence: CDR1 SQVTM, CDR2 ANQGSEA. The CDR3 covers 10 residues. The V and J ends lost 6 bases and 5 bases, in that order; junction bases with no gene match: 1. CDR3 sequence: CSVGTDEQYF. In DNA form, the CDR3 reads TGCAGCGTGGGGACAGACGAGCAGTACTTC.

The chain employs TRBV24-1 and TRBJ2-7; 7 bases are shared with TRBD1. After removal of 4 bases from V and 2 bases from J, the junction contained 4 bases not matched to a gene. Germline CDR1 is KGHDR and CDR2 is SFDVKD. CDR3 size: 14 residues. CDR3 coding DNA: TGTGCCACCAGTGAAGCCGGGACAGCCTACGAGCAGTACTTC. Translation: CATSEAGTAYEQYF.

V usage is TRBV5-4 and J usage is TRBJ2-5, with D perhaps matching TRBD2 (6 bases). This CDR3 has 13 amino acids. CDR1 and CDR2 (germline): SGHNT, YYREEE (reference sequence). V dropped 5 bases and J dropped 4 bases, with 12 bases sitting between them. Here the CDR3 reads CASSSEGRETQYF. CDR3 nucleotides: TGTGCCAGCAGTTCGGAGGGAAGAGAGACCCAGTACTTC.

The rearrangement joins TRBV7-2 to TRBJ2-5, with 8 bases lining up with TRBD2. CDR1 is SGHTA, CDR2 FQGNSA, per germline. The CDR3 has 16 residues. The junction had 13 bases not matched to a gene; V was cut back by 3 bases and J by 7 bases. CDR3 loop: CASSFGPVGTSGTQYF. The CDR3 region has the DNA TGTGCCAGCAGCTTTGGGCCCGTCGGGACTAGTGGGACCCAGTACTTC.

V gene TRBV24-1 combines with J gene TRBJ2-1; 7 bases agree with TRBD2. Per germline, CDR1 KGHDR and CDR2 SFDVKD. The CDR3 length is 15 residues. Trimming removed 7 bases from V and 13 bases from J; junction bases left unmatched: 18. CDR3 region: CATSGPRGGGIEQFF. CDR3 bases: TGTGCCACCAGCGGCCCTCGTGGGGGAGGGATCGAACAGTTCTTC.

J is TRBJ1-4 and V is TRBV4-2; 7 bases are a match to TRBD1. The CDR3 is 15 residues long. CDR1 and CDR2 from the germline V gene are LGHNA and YNFKEQ. J lost 5 bases, V lost 0 bases, and 3 bases had no gene match. CDR3 coding DNA: TGTGCCAGCAGCCAAGACGACAGGGAAAATGAAAAACTGTTTTTT. Translation gives CASSQDDRENEKLFF.

On this clone: Germline is not matched at one junction end, which may reflect a read error. This chain links TRBV7-9 with TRBJ2-1, with 12 bases that match TRBD2. Germline V gene data show CDR1 as SEHNR and CDR2 as FQNEAQ (reference sequence). CDR3 size: 14 residues. CDR3 amino acids: CASSLAGGLGEQFF. CDR3 sequence (DNA): TGTGCCAGCAGCCTAGCGGGAGGGCTTGGTGAGCAGTTCTTC.

The chain links TRBV19 to TRBJ2-7, with D unclear. This CDR3 is 12 amino acids long. The V end was cut by 5 bases, the J end by 3 bases, with 8 bases between. Per the germline V gene, CDR1 is LNHDA and CDR2 is SQIVND (reference sequence). CDR3 sequence reads: CASSGGFYEQYF. CDR3 sequence (DNA): TGTGCCAGTAGTGGCGGATTCTACGAGCAGTACTTC.

This clone was recorded once. V usage is TRBV28 and J usage is TRBJ2-4; 8 positions agree with TRBD1. This CDR3 contains 13 residues. Unmatched junction bases numbered 2, after V lost 7 bases and J lost 3 bases. Germline V gene lookup returns CDR1 MDHEN and CDR2 SYDVKM. The CDR3 sequence: CASNGTGKNIQYF. The CDR3 DNA sequence: TGTGCCAGCAATGGGACAGGCAAAAACATTCAGTACTTC.

This chain connects TRBV12-3 or TRBV12-4 to TRBJ2-7, with a weak D call TRBD1 (5 bases). Trimming shortened V by 3 bases and J by 10 bases, and 16 bases separated the two germline ends. This CDR3 region has 13 residues. The CDR3 DNA follows: TGTGCCAGCAGTTTGTGGGAAAGGGGCATCCAGTACTTC. Its protein product is CASSLWERGIQYF.

The chain links TRBV7-9 to TRBJ1-5; 7 bases fit TRBD1. Per the germline V gene, CDR1 is SEHNR and CDR2 is FQNEAQ (reference sequence). CDR3 length equals 16 residues. V was pared by 1 base and J by 2 bases, with 5 bases of the junction left unmatched. CDR3 in amino acids: CASSLGQGLGNQPQHF. As DNA, the CDR3 is TGTGCCAGCAGCTTAGGACAGGGATTGGGCAATCAGCCCCAGCATTTT.

The J gene is TRBJ1-2, the V gene TRBV6-5; D possibly corresponds to TRBD1 (5 bases). V gave up 2 bases and J gave up 6 bases, with 13 bases separating them. The CDR3 spans 14 residues. The germline CDR1 and CDR2 sequences are MNHEY and SVGAGI. The CDR3 DNA reads TGTGCCAGCAGTTACACCAACGGGGGAGATGGCTACACCTTC. Its translation is CASSYTNGGDGYTF.

The chain employs TRBV19 and TRBJ1-5, with TRBD1 as a possible D gene (6 bases). Germline loops: CDR1 LNHDA, CDR2 SQIVND (reference sequence). Trimming took off 10 bases at V and 2 bases at J, with 18 bases between the two ends. The CDR3 contains 15 residues. DNA of the CDR3: TGTGCCACCTCCCGATACAGGGTTGGCAATCAGCCCCAGCATTTT. Its protein product is CATSRYRVGNQPQHF. The whole variable domain, remainder taken from reference TRBV19 and TRBJ1-5, is DGGITQSPKYLFRKEGQNVTLSCEQNLNHDAMYWYRQDPGQGLRLIYYSQIVNDFQKGDIAEGYSVSREKKESFPLTVTSAQKNPTAFYLCATSRYRVGNQPQHFGDGTRLSIL.

The V gene is TRBV28, the J gene TRBJ2-7; 7 positions match TRBD1. Germline CDR1 MDHEN, CDR2 SYDVKM. V shed 0 bases and J 5 bases; nucleotides not matched to a gene: 7. The CDR3 length is 15 residues. The CDR3 DNA sequence: TGTGCCAGCAGTTTATGGGACAGGTCGCCGAACGAGCAGTACTTC. Protein product: CASSLWDRSPNEQYF.

A word on this clone: Other DNA variants within this sample encode the same CDR3. CDR3 DNA: TGCGCCAGCAGCTTGGGACTAGCGGGGTACAATGAGCAGTTCTTC. Its translation is CASSLGLAGYNEQFF. The rearrangement joins TRBV5-1 to TRBJ2-1, with 11 bases matching TRBD2. This CDR3 has 15 residues. The J segment lost 4 bases and the V segment lost 0 bases, leaving 0 bases of the junction unmatched. Germline V gene data show CDR1 as SGHRS and CDR2 as YFSETQ.

The V gene is TRBV4-1, the J gene TRBJ2-1; 10 positions agree with TRBD2. Germline CDR1 reads MGHRA; CDR2 reads YSYEKL. The ends lost 1 base at V and 6 bases at J; junction bases unmatched: 12. The CDR3 is made up of 18 amino acids. CDR3 loop: CASSQVTSGTLVGNEQFF. The CDR3 nucleotides are TGCGCCAGCAGCCAAGTAACTAGCGGGACCCTTGTTGGCAATGAGCAGTTCTTC.

DNA of the CDR3: TGTGCCTGGCGCCCGGGCATCGGACTAGCGGGGCCAGATACGCAGTATTTT. Translated: CAWRPGIGLAGPDTQYF. This chain joins TRBV30 and TRBJ2-3; 12 bases align to TRBD2. Germline values: CDR1 GTSNPN, CDR2 SVGIG (reference sequence). Trimming removed 5 bases from V and 4 bases from J; junction bases left unmatched: 13. CDR3 length: 17 residues.

The CDR3 protein is CAWSNGQTYITNTGELFF. The CDR3, as DNA: TGTGCCTGGAGTAACGGACAGACTTACATAACGAACACCGGGGAGCTGTTTTTT. The genes are TRBV30 and TRBJ2-2; the D gene is possibly TRBD1 (6 bases). This CDR3 comprises 18 residues. Trimming removed 2 bases from V and 0 bases from J, with 19 bases in between. The germline V gene encodes CDR1 GTSNPN and CDR2 SVGIG (reference sequence).

A remark on this clone: Other DNA sequences of this sample code for an identical CDR3. The CDR3 DNA follows: TGTGCCAGCCGTAGCACAGATACGCAGTATTTT. Translating gives CASRSTDTQYF. This chain uses TRBV12-3 or TRBV12-4 with TRBJ2-3; D remains ambiguous. The CDR3 is made up of 11 amino acids. Trimming took off 8 bases at V and 0 bases at J, with 3 bases between the two ends.

In its sample, this clone was seen a few times. This rearrangement joins TRBV7-3 to TRBJ2-1; TRBD2 aligns across 9 bases. V lost 5 bases, J lost 0 bases, and 2 bases stayed unmatched. Germline CDR1 reads SGHTA; CDR2 reads FQGTGA. The CDR3 has 15 residues. The CDR3 loop is CASSQLAGSYNEQFF. The CDR3 nucleotides read TGTGCCAGCAGCCAACTAGCGGGCTCCTACAATGAGCAGTTCTTC.

CDR3 amino acids: CASSSSDYNEQFF. The CDR3 DNA reads as TGTGCCAGCAGTTCCAGCGACTACAATGAGCAGTTCTTC. The genes are TRBV6-2 or TRBV6-3 and TRBJ2-1; D unclear. CDR1 and CDR2 (germline): MNHEY, SVGEGT. This CDR3 contains 13 residues. The V end lost 4 bases, the J end lost 3 bases, and 7 bases lay between the germline ends.

This sequence joins TRBV28 and TRBJ2-1, with D perhaps TRBD1 (5 bases). With 6 bases removed from V and 12 bases from J, the gap between germline ends came to 15 bases. The germline V gene encodes CDR1 MDHEN and CDR2 SYDVKM. This CDR3 spans 12 amino acids. Here the CDR3 reads CASRYTGDGQFF. In DNA form, the CDR3 reads TGTGCCAGCAGATACACAGGTGACGGGCAGTTCTTC.

V gene TRBV5-1 combines with J gene TRBJ2-7; D gene uncertain. The V gene's germline CDR1 is SGHRS and CDR2 YFSETQ. Trimming shortened V by 1 base and J by 0 bases, and 8 bases separated the two germline ends. The CDR3 runs 14 residues. DNA for the CDR3: TGCGCCAGCAGCTTGTTGGGCAGCTCCTACGAGCAGTACTTC. It specifies CASSLLGSSYEQYF.

V is TRBV18 and J is TRBJ1-2, with a tentative D call TRBD1 (5 bases). Deletions cut 3 bases from V and 1 base from J, with 6 bases between. Germline CDR1 is KGHSH and CDR2 is LQKENI. The CDR3 spans 13 residues. The CDR3 DNA follows: TGTGCCAGCTCACCGGGGGGTAACTATGGCTACACCTTC. This translates into CASSPGGNYGYTF.